This TCR beta chain appears in the sequencing data of a study of early T cells in non-severe SARS-CoV-2 infection. Unique molecular identifiers were added to individual cDNA molecules. One entry per CDR3 protein results from TCRdb running MiXCR on the 5' RACE reads. The data show tens of thousands of distinct CDR3 sequences, around 6% seen once. V lost 6 bases to trimming and J lost 9 bases, with 12 bases between them. CDR1 is LGHNT and CDR2 is FRNRAP in the germline V gene. The CDR3 contains 12 residues. This clonotype was found many times. The material sequenced was whole blood. This chain links TRBV12-5 with TRBJ2-1, with D perhaps TRBD2 (5 bases). This clonotype was obtained from an adult who was a healthcare worker with PCR-confirmed SARS-CoV-2 infection or an uninfected control (not recorded which). The CDR3 protein is CASGPTSPEQFF. The CDR3 DNA is TGTGCTAGTGGCCCTACTAGTCCTGAGCAGTTCTTC.